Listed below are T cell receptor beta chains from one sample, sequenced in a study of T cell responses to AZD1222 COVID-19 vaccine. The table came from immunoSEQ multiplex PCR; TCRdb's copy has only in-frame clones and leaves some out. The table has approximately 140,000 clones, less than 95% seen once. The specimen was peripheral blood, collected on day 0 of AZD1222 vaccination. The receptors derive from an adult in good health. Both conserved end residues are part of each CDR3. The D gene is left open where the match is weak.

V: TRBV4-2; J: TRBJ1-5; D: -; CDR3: CASSQDSRANQPQHF
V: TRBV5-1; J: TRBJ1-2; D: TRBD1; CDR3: CASSLSPTGVIGDGYTF
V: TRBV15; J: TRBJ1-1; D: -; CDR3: CATSRDSHEGTGNTEAFF
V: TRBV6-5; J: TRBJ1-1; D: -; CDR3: CASSYSTRGTEAFF
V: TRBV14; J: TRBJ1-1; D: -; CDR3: CASSQTGWTEAFF
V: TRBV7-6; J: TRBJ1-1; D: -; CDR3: CASSFLGSTEAFF
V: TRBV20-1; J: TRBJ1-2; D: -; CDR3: CSASPGHGLYGYTF
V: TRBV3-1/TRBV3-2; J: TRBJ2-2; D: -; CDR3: CASSQQPTTGELFF
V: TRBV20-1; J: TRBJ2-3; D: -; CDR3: CSATRSDTQYF
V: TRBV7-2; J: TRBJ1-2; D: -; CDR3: CASSLEARTYGYTF
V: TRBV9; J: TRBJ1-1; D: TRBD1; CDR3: CASSPRQGLDTEAFF
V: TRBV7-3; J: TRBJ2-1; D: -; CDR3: CASSPRAVGHYNEQFF
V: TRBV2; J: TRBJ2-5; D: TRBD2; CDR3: CASGKRGGRETQYF
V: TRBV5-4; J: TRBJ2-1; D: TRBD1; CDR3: CASSHPTGEYNEQFF
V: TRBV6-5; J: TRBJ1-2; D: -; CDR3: CASTYTGMNNGYTF
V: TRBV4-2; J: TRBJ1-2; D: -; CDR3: CASSPEGGGLWGYTF
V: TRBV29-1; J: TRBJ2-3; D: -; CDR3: CSVAGGSTDTQYF
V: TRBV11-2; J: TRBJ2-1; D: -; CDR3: CASSLVFYEGISEQFF
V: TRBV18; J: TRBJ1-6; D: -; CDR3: CASSPVAGSNNSPLHF
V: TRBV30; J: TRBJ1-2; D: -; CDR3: CAWSVTATPGGYTF
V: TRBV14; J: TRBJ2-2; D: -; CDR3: CASSQDWGQANTGELFF
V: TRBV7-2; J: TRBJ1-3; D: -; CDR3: CASSQQGTSGNTIYF
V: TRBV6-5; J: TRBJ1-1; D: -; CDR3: CASTWNTEAFF
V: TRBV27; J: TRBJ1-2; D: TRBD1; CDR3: CASSSRTGWNYGYTF
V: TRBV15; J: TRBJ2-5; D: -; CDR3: CATTPGPTQETQYF
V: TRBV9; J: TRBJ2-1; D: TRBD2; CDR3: CASSVEGLAGVEQFF
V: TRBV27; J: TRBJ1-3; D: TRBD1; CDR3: CASGTGNTIYF
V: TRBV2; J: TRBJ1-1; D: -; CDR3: CASSESVAHRAF
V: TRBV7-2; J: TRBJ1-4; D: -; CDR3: CASSPGYGTLNEKLFF
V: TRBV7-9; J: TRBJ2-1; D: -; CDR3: CASSPNEQFF
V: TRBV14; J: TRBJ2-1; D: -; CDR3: CASSQEYKNEQFF
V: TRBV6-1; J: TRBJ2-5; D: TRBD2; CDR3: CASSEWLAGGPETQYF
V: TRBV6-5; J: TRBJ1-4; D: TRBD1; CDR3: CASSSPRTGREKLFF
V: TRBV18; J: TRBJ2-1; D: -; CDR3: CASSPPSTDEQFF
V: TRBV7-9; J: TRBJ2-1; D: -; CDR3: CASSLSGTYNEQFF
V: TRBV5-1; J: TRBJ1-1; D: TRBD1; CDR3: CASSVGWGQGLNTEAFF
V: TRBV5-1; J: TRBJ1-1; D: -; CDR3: CASSLYAGGPEAFF
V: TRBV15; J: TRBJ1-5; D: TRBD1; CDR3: CATSRELGTGVQPQHF
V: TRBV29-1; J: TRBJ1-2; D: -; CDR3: CSGGNSTVIPHYGYTF
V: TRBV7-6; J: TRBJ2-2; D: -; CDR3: CASRATGLFTGELFF
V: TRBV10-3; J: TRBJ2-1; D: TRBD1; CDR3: CAISERGGGQGAEQFF
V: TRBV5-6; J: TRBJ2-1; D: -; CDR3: CASSPVGDEQFF
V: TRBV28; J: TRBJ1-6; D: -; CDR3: CASSQTDSPLHF
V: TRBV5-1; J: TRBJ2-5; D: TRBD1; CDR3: CASSLGGQGLETQYF
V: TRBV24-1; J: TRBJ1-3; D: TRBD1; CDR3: CATSDFRDRGLGNTIYF
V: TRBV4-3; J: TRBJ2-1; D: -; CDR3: CASSQDGSGNNEQFF
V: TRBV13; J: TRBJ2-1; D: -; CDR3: CASSTTQVRNEQFF
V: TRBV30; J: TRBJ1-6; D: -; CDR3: CAWSVRNSGLHSPLHF
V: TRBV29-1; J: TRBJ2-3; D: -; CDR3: CSVELRVSDTQYF
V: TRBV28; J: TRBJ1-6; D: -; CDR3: CASSLFEWGVSSPLHF
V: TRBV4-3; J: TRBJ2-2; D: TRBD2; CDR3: CASSRGLGERGELFF
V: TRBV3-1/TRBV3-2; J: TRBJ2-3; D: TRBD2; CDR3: CASSQGYLAGHSTDTQYF
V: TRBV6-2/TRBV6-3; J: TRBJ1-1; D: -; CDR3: CASSYGEVPAFF
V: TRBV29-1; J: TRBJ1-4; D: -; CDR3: CSPDRQGREKLFF
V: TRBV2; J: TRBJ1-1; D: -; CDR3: CASSAIGGAEAFF